The 21 T cell receptor beta chains in this list originate from one sample, sequenced in a study of T cell responses to AZD1222 COVID-19 vaccine. Assay used: immunoSEQ multiplex PCR; TCRdb lists only in-frame clones, some missing. Of over 120,000 clones listed, just under 95% were seen once; the top ten hold over 1.5%. Sequencing was performed on peripheral blood, taken on day 0 of AZD1222 vaccination. The receptors originated from an adult in good health.

The V call is TRBV7-2, the J call TRBJ1-2, with 8 nucleotides matching TRBD1. This CDR3 is 17 amino acids long. Germline trimming cut 5 bases from V and 4 bases from J; bases unmatched to any gene: 15. Germline CDR1 reads SGHTA; CDR2 reads FQGNSA. CDR3 protein: CASSLDRGWVDGYGYTF. The DNA of the CDR3 is TGTGCCAGCAGCCTCGACAGGGGCTGGGTTGACGGCTATGGCTACACCTTC.

V is TRBV5-1 and J is TRBJ2-5, with a tentative D call TRBD2 (5 bases). This CDR3 is 14 amino acids long. V shed 4 bases and J shed 5 bases, with 15 bases lying between them. Germline lookup yields CDR1 SGHRS and CDR2 YFSETQ. DNA for the CDR3: TGCGCCAGCAGCCTTCGGGGTAGAGGGGAGACCCAGTACTTC. Its translation is CASSLRGRGETQYF.

This clone appeared a single time. The chain joins TRBV5-1 to TRBJ1-3; D perhaps matches TRBD1 (5 bases). The CDR3 consists of 14 residues. The germline V and J ends were trimmed by 0 bases and 3 bases, with 7 bases remaining between them. From germline, CDR1 is SGHRS and CDR2 YFSETQ. The CDR3 reads CASSLDRIGNTIYF. The CDR3 region has the DNA TGCGCCAGCAGCTTGGACAGGATTGGAAACACCATATATTTT.

This clone was seen a single time. The genes are TRBV5-1 and TRBJ1-4; D is unclear. V lost 2 bases to trimming and J lost 4 bases, with 12 bases between them. The CDR3 runs 15 residues. CDR1 is SGHRS, CDR2 YFSETQ, per germline. CDR3 sequence: CASSFGDRINEKLFF. CDR3 DNA sequence: TGCGCCAGCAGCTTTGGAGATAGGATTAATGAAAAACTGTTTTTT. The variable domain in full, with the rest retrieved from reference TRBV5-1 and TRBJ1-4, is KAGVTQTPRYLIKTRGQQVTLSCSPISGHRSVSWYQQTPGQGLQFLFEYFSETQRNKGNFPGRFSGRQFSNSRSEMNVSTLELGDSALYLCASSFGDRINEKLFFGSGTQLSVL.

The count of this clone is one. The chain couples TRBV11-3 to TRBJ2-7, with TRBD2 identical over 12 bases. The CDR3 has 16 amino acids. V was clipped by 1 base and J by 1 base; unmatched bases: 2. Germline V CDR1 and CDR2: SGHNT, YENEEA. CDR3: CASSLGLAGESYEQYF. In DNA, the CDR3 is TGTGCCAGCAGCTTAGGACTAGCGGGAGAGTCCTACGAGCAGTACTTC.

The chain has TRBV6-5 and TRBJ1-1; a weak D match, TRBD1 (6 bases). CDR1 is MNHEY and CDR2 is SVGAGI in the germline V gene. There are 15 residues in the CDR3. V was clipped by 2 bases and J by 4 bases, with 14 bases between them. The CDR3 loop is CASSYVGGRLTEAFF. As DNA, the CDR3 is TGTGCCAGCAGTTACGTTGGGGGGCGACTCACTGAAGCTTTCTTT.

The rearrangement uses TRBV5-4 and TRBJ1-3; no definite D call. Germline V CDR1 and CDR2: SGHNT, YYREEE (reference sequence). This CDR3 has 15 residues. With 2 bases removed from V and 0 bases from J, the gap between germline ends came to 9 bases. In DNA, the CDR3 is TGTGCCAGCAGCTTCGCGGGAGTCTCTGGAAACACCATATATTTT. It is translated as CASSFAGVSGNTIYF.

The chain joins TRBV9 to TRBJ1-4; D remains unclear. Germline values: CDR1 SGDLS, CDR2 YYNGEE. The CDR3 totals 13 residues. V lost 0 bases and J 2 bases, leaving 2 bases between the germline ends. The CDR3 region is CASSVDTNEKLFF. The CDR3 DNA sequence: TGTGCCAGCAGCGTAGACACTAATGAAAAACTGTTTTTT.

The chain recombines TRBV6-5 with TRBJ1-1; D unresolved. CDR3 size: 14 residues. V lost 4 bases, J lost 6 bases, and 15 bases lay in between. The germline CDR1 and CDR2 sequences are MNHEY and SVGAGI. CDR3 DNA sequence: TGTGCCAGCAGTTTATCCTTGGGGTCAGCTGAAGCTTTCTTT. It translates to CASSLSLGSAEAFF.

The rearrangement links TRBV18 to TRBJ1-1, with 9 bases identical to TRBD1. The germline CDR1 and CDR2 sequences are KGHSH and LQKENI. Trimming took 6 bases from V and 5 from J; bases not matched to a gene: 10. This CDR3 spans 15 amino acids. The CDR3 protein is CASSSLGQGKTEAFF. The CDR3 DNA reads TGTGCCAGCTCGTCACTCGGACAGGGGAAGACTGAAGCTTTCTTT.

CDR3 DNA sequence: TGTGCCAGCAGCTATTCCCGGACGGACTATGGCTACACCTTC. Its protein product is CASSYSRTDYGYTF. The chain has TRBV5-4 and TRBJ1-2; no reliable D call. The germline CDR1 and CDR2 sequences are SGHNT and YYREEE (reference sequence). V lost 3 bases to trimming and J lost 3 bases, with 12 bases between them. The length of the CDR3 is 14 residues.

This clone is a singleton in its sample. This chain connects TRBV27 to TRBJ1-6; D is unclear. This CDR3 comprises 12 residues. Trimming took 10 bases from V and 7 from J, leaving 11 bases between them. CDR1 is MNHEY, CDR2 SMNVEV, per germline (reference sequence). The CDR3 loop is CATDPGNSPLHF. Here the CDR3 DNA reads TGTGCCACCGACCCCGGGAATTCACCCCTCCACTTT.

The rearrangement joins TRBV15 to TRBJ2-4; D gene ambiguous. CDR3 length: 14 residues. CDR1 and CDR2 (germline): LNHNV, YYDKDF (reference sequence). V was shortened by 1 base and J by 2 bases, with 6 bases between the two germline ends. The DNA for the CDR3 is TGTGCCACCAGCAGAGTGGAGACCAAAAACATTCAGTACTTC. As protein: CATSRVETKNIQYF.

The rearrangement links TRBV27 to TRBJ1-2, with 7 bases aligning to TRBD1. CDR1 is MNHEY and CDR2 is SMNVEV in the germline V gene (reference sequence). The length of the CDR3 is 12 residues. The trim removed 4 bases at V and 9 bases at J, leaving 5 bases unmatched. CDR3 bases: TGTGCCAGCAGTTCGACAGGGTCCAGCTACACCTTC. Residues: CASSSTGSSYTF.

The chain carries TRBV7-9 and TRBJ1-3; tentative D call: TRBD1 (6 bases). V lost 2 bases, J lost 0 bases, and 17 bases lay in between. Germline CDR1 is SEHNR and CDR2 is FQNEAQ (reference sequence). CDR3 length equals 18 residues. CDR3 sequence: CASSLPFRGPGSGNTIYF. DNA for the CDR3: TGTGCCAGCAGCTTACCCTTCAGGGGCCCCGGCTCTGGAAACACCATATATTTT.

The chain couples TRBV28 to TRBJ1-2, with D possibly matching TRBD1 (5 bases). Trimming cost V 2 bases and J 9 bases, with 13 bases left between them. The germline CDR1 and CDR2 sequences are MDHEN and SYDVKM. There are 13 residues in the CDR3. The CDR3 DNA sequence: TGTGCCAGCAGTTTAACGGTCGGGGGTCGCTACACCTTC. The encoded protein is CASSLTVGGRYTF.

This chain links TRBV27 with TRBJ2-7; 13 bases are a match to TRBD2. The CDR3 extends over 15 amino acids. CDR1 is MNHEY and CDR2 is SMNVEV in the germline V gene (reference sequence). The trim removed 4 bases at V and 3 bases at J, leaving 3 bases unmatched. The CDR3 is CASSSGTSGVYEQYF. The CDR3 DNA follows: TGTGCCAGCAGTTCCGGGACTAGCGGGGTCTACGAGCAGTACTTC.

Here the CDR3 DNA reads TGTGCCTGGAGAATCAAACAGGGTAGCAATCAGCCCCAGCATTTT. Residues: CAWRIKQGSNQPQHF. V usage is TRBV30 and J usage is TRBJ1-5, with D perhaps TRBD1 (6 bases). The CDR3 is 15 residues long. V was clipped by 3 bases and J by 0 bases, with 12 bases between them. CDR1 is GTSNPN and CDR2 is SVGIG in the germline V gene (reference sequence). The full variable domain, with the rest looked up from reference TRBV30 and TRBJ1-5, is SQTIHQWPATLVQPVGSPLSLECTVEGTSNPNLYWYRQAAGRGLQLLFYSVGIGQISSEVPQNLSASRPQDRQFILSSKKLLLSDSGFYLCAWRIKQGSNQPQHFGDGTRLSIL.

This clone was seen a handful of times. The chain couples TRBV7-9 to TRBJ1-4; a possible D gene is TRBD1 (6 bases). V was shortened by 3 bases and J by 6 bases, with 11 bases between the two germline ends. The CDR3 consists of 14 residues. Germline V lookup: CDR1 SEHNR, CDR2 FQNEAQ (reference sequence). The CDR3 coding sequence is TGTGCCAGCAGCTTTTTGACAGGCGATGAAAAACTGTTTTTT. Its protein is CASSFLTGDEKLFF.

The CDR3 sequence is CASNTRDRAQTQYF. CDR3 nucleotides: TGTGCCAGCAATACTCGGGACAGGGCACAGACCCAGTACTTC. V is TRBV28 and J is TRBJ2-5, with TRBD1 matching 9 bases. This CDR3 comprises 14 residues. Germline lookup yields CDR1 MDHEN and CDR2 SYDVKM. V lost 7 bases, J lost 6 bases, and 9 bases stayed unmatched.

This chain connects TRBV7-2 to TRBJ2-6, with 7 bases lining up with TRBD1. Germline loops: CDR1 SGHTA, CDR2 FQGNSA. With V trimmed by 5 bases and J by 0 bases, 10 bases remained unmatched. This CDR3 has 18 amino acids. The DNA for the CDR3 is TGTGCCAGCAGCCTTAGGGGACAGTTGCTCTCTGGGGCCAACGTCCTGACTTTC. Translated, it gives CASSLRGQLLSGANVLTF.